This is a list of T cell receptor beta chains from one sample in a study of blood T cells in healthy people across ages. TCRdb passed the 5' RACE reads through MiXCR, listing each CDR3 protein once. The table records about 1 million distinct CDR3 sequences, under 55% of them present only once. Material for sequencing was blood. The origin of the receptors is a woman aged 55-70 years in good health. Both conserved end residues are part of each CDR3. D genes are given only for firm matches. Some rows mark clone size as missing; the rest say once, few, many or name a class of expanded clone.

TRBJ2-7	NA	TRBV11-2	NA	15	CASSLVGGAWDEQYF	TGTGCCAGCAGCTTAGTGGGGGGGGCTTGGGACGAGCAGTACTTC
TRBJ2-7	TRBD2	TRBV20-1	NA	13	CSARDRLAGGTYF	TGCAGTGCTAGAGACCGACTAGCGGGAGGGACGTACTTC
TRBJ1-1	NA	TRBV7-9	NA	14	CASSPHQGNTEAFF	TGTGCCAGCAGCCCTCATCAGGGGAACACTGAAGCTTTCTTT
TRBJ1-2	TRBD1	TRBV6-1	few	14	CASRIGQGAGGYTF	TGTGCCAGCAGGATAGGACAGGGGGCTGGCGGCTACACCTTC
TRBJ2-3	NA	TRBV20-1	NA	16	CSASTAGEGSSDTQYF	TGCAGCGCTAGTACTGCAGGGGAGGGTTCGTCAGATACGCAGTATTTT
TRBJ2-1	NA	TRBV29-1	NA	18	CSVCCRIPGFRSYNEQFF	TGCAGCGTCTGCTGCCGAATCCCAGGGTTTAGGTCCTACAATGAGCAGTTCTTC
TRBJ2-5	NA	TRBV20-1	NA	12	CSASLSEETQYF	TGCAGTGCCAGTCTGAGCGAGGAGACCCAGTACTTC
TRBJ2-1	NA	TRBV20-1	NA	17	CSARDTGGWSSYNEQFF	TGCAGTGCTAGAGACACCGGGGGCTGGAGCTCCTACAATGAGCAGTTCTTC
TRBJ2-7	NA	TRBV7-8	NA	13	CASSPKARGEQYF	TGTGCCAGCAGCCCAAAGGCCCGGGGCGAGCAGTACTTC
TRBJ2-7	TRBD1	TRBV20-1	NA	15	CSARPVGQGDGKQYF	TGCAGTGCTAGACCCGTGGGACAGGGTGACGGGAAGCAGTACTTC
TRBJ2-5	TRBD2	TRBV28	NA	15	CASSVAGGPGATQYF	TGTGCCAGCAGTGTAGCGGGAGGTCCCGGTGCGACCCAGTACTTC
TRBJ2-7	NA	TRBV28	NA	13	CASKTGLGYEQYF	TGTGCCAGCAAAACAGGGTTGGGCTACGAGCAGTACTTC
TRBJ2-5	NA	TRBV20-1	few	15	CSLPNRTSPQETQYF	TGCAGCCTCCCCAACAGGACCTCCCCCCAAGAGACCCAGTACTTC
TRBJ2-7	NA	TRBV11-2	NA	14	CASSARTVAYEQYF	TGTGCCAGCAGCGCGCGGACCGTCGCCTACGAGCAGTACTTC
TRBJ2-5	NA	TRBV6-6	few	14	CASRQGPGGETQYF	TGTGCCAGCAGGCAGGGCCCCGGTGGGGAGACCCAGTACTTC
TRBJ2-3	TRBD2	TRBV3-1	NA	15	CASSRTSGKTDTQYF	TGTGCCAGCAGCCGGACTAGCGGGAAGACAGATACGCAGTATTTT
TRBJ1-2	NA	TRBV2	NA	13	CASRRDPNYGYTF	TGTGCCAGCAGGAGGGACCCTAACTATGGCTACACCTTC
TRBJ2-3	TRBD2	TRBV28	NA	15	CASGRLAVITDTQYF	TGTGCCAGCGGTAGACTAGCCGTCATCACAGATACGCAGTATTTT
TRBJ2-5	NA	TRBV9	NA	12	CASGGSDYGQYF	TGTGCCAGCGGGGGTTCGGACTACGGGCAGTACTTC
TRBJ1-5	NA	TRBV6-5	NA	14	CASSSSGWNQPQHF	TGTGCCAGCAGTAGTAGTGGGTGGAATCAGCCCCAGCATTTT
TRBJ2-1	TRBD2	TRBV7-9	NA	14	CAVSGREPPREQFF	TGTGCCGTTAGCGGGAGGGAGCCCCCTCGTGAGCAGTTCTTC
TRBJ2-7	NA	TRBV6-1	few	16	CASSGDWAGQGYEQYF	TGTGCCAGCAGTGGAGACTGGGCGGGGCAAGGCTACGAGCAGTACTTC
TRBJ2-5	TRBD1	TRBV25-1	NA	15	CASRKDRGLRETQYF	TGTGCCAGCAGGAAGGACAGGGGGCTAAGGGAGACCCAGTACTTC
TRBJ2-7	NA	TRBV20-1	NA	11	CSRELELEQYF	TGCAGTCGGGAGTTGGAGCTCGAGCAGTACTTC
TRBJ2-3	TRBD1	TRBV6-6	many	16	CASSYSGQGGSDTQYF	TGTGCCAGCAGTTACTCTGGACAGGGAGGTTCAGATACGCAGTATTTT
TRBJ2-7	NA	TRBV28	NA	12	CARARGSNEQYF	TGTGCCAGGGCCAGAGGGTCCAACGAGCAGTACTTC
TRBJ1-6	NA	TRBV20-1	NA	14	CSANSPEPNSPLHF	TGCAGTGCTAACAGCCCAGAACCGAATTCACCCCTCCACTTT
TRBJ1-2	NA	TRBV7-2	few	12	CASSFSYESYTF	TGTGCCAGCAGCTTCTCTTATGAAAGCTACACCTTC
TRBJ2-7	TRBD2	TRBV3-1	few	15	CASSRPGLANYEQYF	TGTGCCAGCAGCCGACCGGGACTAGCCAACTACGAGCAGTACTTC
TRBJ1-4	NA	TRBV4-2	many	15	CASSQESGAAEKLFF	TGTGCCAGCAGCCAAGAATCCGGAGCAGCCGAAAAACTGTTTTTT
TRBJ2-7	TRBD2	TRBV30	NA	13	CALRASGSYEQYF	TGTGCCCTAAGGGCTAGCGGGAGCTACGAGCAGTACTTC
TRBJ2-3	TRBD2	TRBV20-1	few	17	CSARKSVSGRSTDTQYF	TGCAGTGCTAGAAAATCCGTTAGCGGGAGAAGCACAGATACGCAGTATTTT
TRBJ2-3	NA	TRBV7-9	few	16	CASSGLSYKGLDTQYF	TGTGCCAGCAGCGGCCTCAGCTATAAAGGGCTAGATACGCAGTATTTT
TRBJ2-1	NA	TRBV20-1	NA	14	CSARDHRELNEQFF	TGCAGTGCTAGAGATCATCGGGAGTTGAATGAGCAGTTCTTC
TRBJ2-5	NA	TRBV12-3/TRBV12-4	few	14	CASSPAMGGETQYF	TGTGCCAGCAGTCCAGCTATGGGGGGAGAGACCCAGTACTTC
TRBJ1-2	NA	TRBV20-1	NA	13	CSASNPQTIGYTF	TGCAGTGCTAGTAATCCCCAAACGATCGGCTACACCTTC
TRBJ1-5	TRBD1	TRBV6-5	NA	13	CASSRQGDQPQHF	TGTGCCAGCAGTCGACAGGGGGATCAGCCCCAGCATTTT
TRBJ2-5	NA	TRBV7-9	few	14	CASSQGPKWETQYF	TGTGCCAGCAGCCAAGGGCCCAAATGGGAGACCCAGTACTTC
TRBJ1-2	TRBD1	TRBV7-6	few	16	CASSLARQGGDYGYTF	TGTGCCAGCAGCTTAGCGCGGCAGGGGGGAGACTATGGCTACACCTTC
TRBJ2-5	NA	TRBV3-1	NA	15	CASSRTMKKQETQYF	TGTGCCAGCAGTAGGACAATGAAGAAACAAGAGACCCAGTACTTC
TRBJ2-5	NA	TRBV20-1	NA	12	CSARDTLGTQYF	TGCAGTGCTAGGGACACCCTAGGGACCCAGTACTTC
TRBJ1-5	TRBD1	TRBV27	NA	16	CASSPRQGGGNQPQHF	TGTGCCAGCAGTCCGAGACAGGGCGGCGGCAATCAGCCCCAGCATTTT
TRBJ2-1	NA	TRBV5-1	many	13	CASSLPTYNEQFF	TGCGCCAGCAGCTTGCCTACTTACAATGAGCAGTTCTTC
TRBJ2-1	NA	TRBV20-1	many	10	CSPTSDWQFF	TGCAGTCCAACGTCGGATTGGCAGTTCTTC
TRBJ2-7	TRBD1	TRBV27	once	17	CASSGWDRGKGNYEQYF	TGTGCCAGCAGTGGGTGGGACAGGGGAAAGGGGAACTACGAGCAGTACTTC
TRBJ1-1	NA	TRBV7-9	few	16	CASSLAIRGTGTEAFF	TGTGCCAGCAGCTTAGCGATACGGGGGACCGGCACTGAAGCTTTCTTT
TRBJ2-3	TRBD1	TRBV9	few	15	CASSVGDRAPDTQYF	TGTGCCAGCAGCGTAGGTGACAGGGCCCCAGATACGCAGTATTTT
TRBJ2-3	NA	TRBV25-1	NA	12	CASTRGRDTLYF	TGTGCCAGCACCCGGGGACGGGATACGCTGTATTTT
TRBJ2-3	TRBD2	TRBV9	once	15	CASSVGASGTDTQYF	TGTGCCAGCAGCGTAGGGGCTAGCGGTACAGATACGCAGTATTTT
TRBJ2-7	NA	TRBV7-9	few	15	CASSLKWGTTYEQYF	TGTGCCAGCAGCCTGAAGTGGGGAACAACCTACGAGCAGTACTTC
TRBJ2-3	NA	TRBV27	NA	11	CASRERGTQYF	TGTGCCAGCAGAGAACGGGGTACGCAGTATTTT
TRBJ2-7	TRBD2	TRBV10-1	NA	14	CASSETSGSHEQYF	TGCGCCAGCAGTGAGACTAGCGGGAGCCACGAGCAGTACTTC
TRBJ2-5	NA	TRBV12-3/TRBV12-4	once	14	CASSLQGLASEQYF	TGTGCCAGCAGTTTACAGGGGCTAGCGAGTGAGCAGTACTTC
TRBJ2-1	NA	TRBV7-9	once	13	CASSVGGINEQFF	TGTGCCAGCAGCGTAGGGGGTATCAATGAGCAGTTCTTC
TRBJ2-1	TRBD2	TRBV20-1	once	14	CSARVGGSTNGQFF	TGCAGTGCTAGAGTAGGCGGGAGCACCAATGGGCAGTTCTTC
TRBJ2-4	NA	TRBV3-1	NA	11	CASSLGEEQYF	TGTGCCAGCAGCCTAGGAGAAGAGCAGTACTTC
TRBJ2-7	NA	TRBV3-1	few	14	CASSPVRSSYEQYF	TGTGCCAGCAGCCCCGTACGGAGCTCCTACGAGCAGTACTTC
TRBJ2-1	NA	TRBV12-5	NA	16	CASGLGGAGSYNEQFF	TGTGCTAGTGGTTTGGGGGGCGCCGGCTCCTACAATGAGCAGTTCTTC
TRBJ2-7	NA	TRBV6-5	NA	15	CASSYTTEIVSEQYF	TGTGCCAGCAGCTATACGACAGAGATTGTCTCCGAGCAGTACTTC
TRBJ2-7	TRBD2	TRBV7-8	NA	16	CASSPTWAGGYNEQYF	TGTGCCAGCAGCCCAACCTGGGCGGGAGGTTACAATGAGCAGTACTTC